This section outlines one T cell receptor beta chain sequence together with its context. Antigen specificity is unknown. A second PCR, run for about 7 to 11 cycles, used a sample-barcoded 5' primer plus a J-beta primer mix. A tag from a template-switch adaptor with 12 random nucleotides marked each cDNA molecule. From the 5' RACE reads, TCRdb called clonotypes with MiXCR, one entry per CDR3 protein. Here the sample spans roughly 500,000 distinct CDR3 sequences, roughly 29% being singletons. The record originates from a study of blood T cells in healthy people across ages. Study-level points and caveats: Changes in expanded clonotypes were possibly confounded, as the CMV status of donors was unknown.

Each of the donors had approximately 10 milliliters of peripheral blood drawn into EDTA-treated Vacutainer tubes. PBMCs, at least 6.5 million per sample, were isolated. J was trimmed by 2 bases and V by 4 bases; bases with no gene match: 10. The length of the CDR3 is 18 residues. Germline V gene data show CDR1 as SGHRS and CDR2 as YFSETQ. Sequenced sample: blood. The chain couples TRBV5-1 to TRBJ2-3; 13 nucleotides line up with TRBD2. This receptor was obtained from a woman in her 70s in good health. CDR3 bases: TGCGCCAGCAGCCAAAGCAGGACTAGCGGGGGCCTCACAGATACGCAGTATTTT. It specifies CASSQSRTSGGLTDTQYF.